These 11 T cell receptor beta chains were sequenced from one sample in a study of beta chain features in type 1 diabetes. Expressed TCRB transcripts were sequenced after all isolated RNA was converted to cDNA. Sequenced by immunoSEQ multiplex PCR; TCRdb stores in-frame clones only, minus some. The table records hundreds of thousands of clones, approximately 15% of them present only once. The specimen was central memory CD4+ T cells from blood. The receptors here all came from a man younger than 45 in good health.

This clone showed up many times. J is TRBJ2-7 and V is TRBV7-9; no firm D call. V was shortened by 1 base and J by 2 bases, with 9 bases between the two germline ends. CDR1 is SEHNR, CDR2 FQNEAQ, per germline (reference sequence). The CDR3 loop spans 14 amino acids. CDR3 sequence reads: CASSLEYSPYEQYV. In DNA form, the CDR3 reads TGTGCCAGCAGCTTAGAGTACAGTCCCTACGAGCAGTACGTC.

The chain couples TRBV5-6 to TRBJ1-2; a weak D match, TRBD1 (5 bases). Trimming removed 2 bases at V and 8 bases at J, with 16 bases between. The CDR3 is 14 amino acids. Germline values: CDR1 SGHDT, CDR2 YYEEEE. The DNA of the CDR3 is TGTGCCAGCAGCTTACGGCAGGGAGGAGGCGGCTACACCTTC. This gives the protein CASSLRQGGGGYTF.

This chain links TRBV2 with TRBJ1-4; a possible D gene is TRBD1 (5 bases). This CDR3 spans 12 amino acids. V was shortened by 7 bases and J by 10 bases, with 13 bases between the two germline ends. Germline V gene sequence: CDR1 SNHLY, CDR2 FYNNEI. CDR3 sequence (DNA): TGTGCCAGCACCTTGGGACCCGGAAAACTGTTTTTT. Protein product: CASTLGPGKLFF.

This clone came up many times. The chain combines TRBV27 with TRBJ2-1; 10 nucleotides agree with TRBD2. With 2 bases clipped from V and 6 bases from J, the junction kept 4 bases outside the gene matches. The CDR3 totals 15 residues. Germline V gives CDR1 MNHEY, CDR2 SMNVEV (reference sequence). Written as DNA, the CDR3 is TGTGCCAGCAGTTTAAGCGGGGGGGCATCCAATGAGCAGTTCTTC. Its translation is CASSLSGGASNEQFF.

This clone has a handful of counts. The rearrangement joins TRBV7-9 to TRBJ2-5; D might be TRBD2 (6 bases). Germline CDR1 reads SEHNR; CDR2 reads FQNEAQ (reference sequence). This CDR3 has 15 residues. The V end lost 5 bases, the J end lost 4 bases, and 17 bases lay between the germline ends. Written as DNA, the CDR3 is TGTGCCAGCAGCAGACCGGGACCGCGGGGAGAGACCCAGTACTTC. Translated, it gives CASSRPGPRGETQYF.

With respect to this clone: The same CDR3 arises from other DNA sequences in this sample as well. V gene TRBV5-1 combines with J gene TRBJ2-2; 12 positions agree with TRBD2. Germline V gene lookup returns CDR1 SGHRS and CDR2 YFSETQ. The CDR3 is 16 residues long. The trim removed 4 bases at V and 2 bases at J, leaving 3 bases unmatched. The CDR3: CASSPGLAGNTGELFF. In DNA form, the CDR3 reads TGCGCCAGCAGCCCGGGACTAGCGGGTAACACCGGGGAGCTGTTTTTT.

This clone was counted many times. The rearrangement links TRBV7-2 to TRBJ1-1, with 7 bases aligning to TRBD1. The CDR3 extends over 14 amino acids. Germline CDR1 SGHTA, CDR2 FQGNSA. Germline trimming cut 4 bases from V and 1 base from J; bases unmatched to any gene: 3. The CDR3 DNA reads as TGTGCCAGCAGCTACCGACAGGGGAACACTGAAGCTTTCTTT. Amino acid sequence: CASSYRQGNTEAFF.

The genes are TRBV6-1 and TRBJ1-2; D is uncertain. Looked up from germline, CDR1 is MNHNS and CDR2 is SASEGT. This CDR3 is built from 15 residues. The V end was cut by 2 bases, the J end by 5 bases, with 15 bases between. The CDR3 nucleotides are TGTGCCAGCAGTGAAAGTGGGCAGCCGGGGTATGGCTACACCTTC. This encodes CASSESGQPGYGYTF.

This clone was recorded a few times. V is TRBV11-2 and J is TRBJ2-1; 11 bases are shared with TRBD2. The CDR3 consists of 15 residues. V was clipped by 1 base and J by 7 bases; unmatched bases: 3. Germline-derived CDR1 and CDR2 are SGHAT and FQNNGV. The CDR3 nucleotides read TGTGCCAGCAGCTTAGTTACTAGCGGGGGTAATGAGCAGTTCTTC. This encodes CASSLVTSGGNEQFF.

This chain joins TRBV5-1 and TRBJ1-2; D gene unclear. The CDR3 totals 13 residues. CDR1 is SGHRS, CDR2 YFSETQ, per germline. Trimming pared 0 bases from V and 4 bases from J, leaving 7 bases between. CDR3 sequence (DNA): TGCGCCAGCAGCTTGGGGACGAGCTATGGCTACACCTTC. Its protein product is CASSLGTSYGYTF.

CDR3 region: CASSLVARLNQPQHF. The CDR3 DNA is TGTGCCAGCAGCTTAGTTGCCCGCCTCAATCAGCCCCAGCATTTT. V and J are TRBV7-8 and TRBJ1-5; no clear D. The germline V gene encodes CDR1 SGHVS and CDR2 FQNEAQ. The CDR3 loop spans 15 amino acids. V shed 1 base and J shed 3 bases, with 10 bases lying between them.